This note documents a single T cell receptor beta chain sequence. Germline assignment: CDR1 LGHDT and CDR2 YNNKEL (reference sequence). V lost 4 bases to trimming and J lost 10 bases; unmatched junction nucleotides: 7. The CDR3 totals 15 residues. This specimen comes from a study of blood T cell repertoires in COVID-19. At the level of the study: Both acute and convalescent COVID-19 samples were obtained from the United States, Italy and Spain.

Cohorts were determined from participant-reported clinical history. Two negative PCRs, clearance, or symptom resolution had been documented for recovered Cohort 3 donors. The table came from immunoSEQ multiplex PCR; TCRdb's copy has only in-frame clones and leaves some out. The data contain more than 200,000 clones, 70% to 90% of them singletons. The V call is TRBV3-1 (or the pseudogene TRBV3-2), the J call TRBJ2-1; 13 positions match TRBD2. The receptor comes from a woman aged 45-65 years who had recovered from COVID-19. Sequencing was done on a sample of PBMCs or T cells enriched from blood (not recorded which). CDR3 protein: CASSRTSGSQEEQFF. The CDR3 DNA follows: TGTGCCAGCAGCCGGACTAGCGGGAGTCAGGAGGAGCAGTTCTTC.